This T cell receptor (beta chain) appears in the sequencing data of a study of blood T cells in healthy people across ages. Study-level results: TCR beta diversity, measured per million T cells, fell in a roughly linear way with age.

This clonotype was observed a handful of times. Its specificity is unknown. Together with a sample-barcoded 5' primer, a J-beta primer mix was included in a second PCR lasting roughly 6 to 12 cycles. TCRdb passed the 5' RACE reads through MiXCR, listing each CDR3 protein once. This sample carries about 1.8 million distinct CDR3 sequences, less than 50% of them seen once, and the ten largest clones take 2.1%. This CDR3 has 11 residues. V lost 2 bases, J lost 6 bases, and 7 bases lay in between. CDR1 is DFQATT, CDR2 SNEGSKA, per germline (reference sequence). The sequence derives from a woman in her forties in good health. Sequencing input: blood. This chain connects TRBV20-1 to TRBJ1-2, with no clear D. CDR3 residues: CSARWVDGYTF. Written as DNA, the CDR3 is TGCAGTGCTAGATGGGTAGATGGCTACACCTTC.